Presented here are 20 T cell receptor beta chains from one specimen sequenced in a study of T cell repertoires in cytomegalovirus infection. TCRdb independently ran MiXCR on the reads; one entry per CDR3 protein. The sample shows roughly 230,000 distinct CDR3 sequences, 22% of them seen only once. The material sequenced was CD8+ T cells from PBMCs. The receptor source for this set is a human donor in good health (CMV status not recorded). Some clones in this sample may be carry-over from other donors' samples.

Only a few counts were recorded for this clonotype. The CDR3 nucleotides read TGTGCCAGCAGTTCCCCGGGACAGGCTTCCACTGAAGCTTTCTTT. It translates to CASSSPGQASTEAFF. The chain uses TRBV28 and TRBJ1-1; TRBD1 agrees at 8 bases. CDR3 length equals 15 residues. Germline V gene lookup returns CDR1 MDHEN and CDR2 SYDVKM. V lost 4 bases to trimming and J lost 4 bases; unmatched junction nucleotides: 8.

This clonotype was seen ten or more times. The V and J genes are TRBV7-2 and TRBJ1-6; D is undetermined. Germline CDR1 SGHTA, CDR2 FQGNSA. The CDR3 is 15 residues long. V was cut by 1 base and J by 2 bases, with 6 bases left in between. The chain's CDR3 is CASSLDRTYNSPLHF. CDR3 in DNA: TGTGCCAGCAGCTTAGATAGAACCTATAATTCACCCCTCCACTTT.

This clonotype was found a few times. CDR3 protein: CASRQLQATYEQYF. CDR3 sequence (DNA): TGTGCCAGCAGGCAACTACAGGCCACTTACGAGCAGTACTTC. The rearrangement uses TRBV28 and TRBJ2-7, with D possibly being TRBD1 (5 bases). The germline V gene has CDR1 MDHEN and CDR2 SYDVKM. V dropped 6 bases and J dropped 4 bases, with 16 bases sitting between them. CDR3 length: 14 amino acids.

This clonotype showed up just a few times. V gene TRBV29-1 combines with J gene TRBJ1-2; unclear D gene. In germline, CDR1 is SQVTM, CDR2 ANQGSEA. This CDR3 has 13 amino acids. The ends were cut back, 4 bases at V and 4 bases at J, with 13 bases in the middle. CDR3 coding DNA: TGCAGCGTTGCCCGAGACGGGTCCTATGGCTACACCTTC. Translating gives CSVARDGSYGYTF.

This chain links TRBV7-4 with TRBJ1-1; 8 bases line up with TRBD1. The germline CDR1 and CDR2 sequences are SGHVT and SQSDAQ. The V segment lost 5 bases and the J segment 2 bases; nucleotides outside the gene matches: 7. The CDR3 covers 15 residues. CDR3 nucleotide sequence: TGTGCCAGCAGCCCGGCGCAGGGGGCTAACACTGAAGCTTTCTTT. Its protein is CASSPAQGANTEAFF.

This clonotype has ten or more counts. Here the CDR3 DNA reads TGTGCCATCAGTACTAGCGGGGGCCTTAACAATGAGCAGTTCTTC. Translating it yields CAISTSGGLNNEQFF. The chain uses TRBV10-3 and TRBJ2-1; TRBD2 matches 11 bases. The CDR3 has 15 residues. The J segment lost 5 bases and the V segment lost 5 bases, leaving 5 bases of the junction unmatched. Germline CDR1 reads ENHRY; CDR2 reads SYGVKD.

A word on this clonotype: Since a much larger clone is just one base distant, this may be a read error. The CDR3 sequence is CASSFTGTTGDTQYF. The CDR3 coding sequence is TGTGCCAGCAGCTTTACAGGGACCACTGGAGATACGCAGTATTTT. The chain combines TRBV12-3 or TRBV12-4 with TRBJ2-3, with a possible D match to TRBD1 (6 bases). The V end was cut by 6 bases, the J end by 5 bases, with 18 bases between. CDR3 size: 15 residues.

This clonotype was counted a few times. V and J are TRBV5-4 and TRBJ1-1, with D maybe TRBD1 (5 bases). The ends were cut back, 1 base at V and 2 bases at J, with 27 bases in the middle. This CDR3 spans 20 amino acids. Germline assignment: CDR1 SGHNT and CDR2 YYREEE (reference sequence). Written as DNA, the CDR3 is TGTGCCAGCAGCTTGTATCTCGGGCCAGGAGGGACGTTCATAAACACTGAAGCTTTCTTT. Translation: CASSLYLGPGGTFINTEAFF.

This clonotype was counted only a few times. This chain uses TRBV7-9 with TRBJ1-3, with a weak D call TRBD1 (6 bases). V was trimmed by 4 bases and J by 2 bases, leaving 9 bases between them. Germline-derived CDR1 and CDR2 are SEHNR and FQNEAQ (reference sequence). There are 14 residues in the CDR3. The CDR3 DNA reads TGTGCCAGCAGCTCCAGACAGGCTGGAAACACCATATATTTT. Protein product: CASSSRQAGNTIYF.

The chain combines TRBV7-2 with TRBJ1-6; no reliable D call. The CDR3 runs to 13 residues. Looked up from germline, CDR1 is SGHTA and CDR2 is FQGNSA. V shed 5 bases and J shed 5 bases, with 7 bases lying between them. The chain's CDR3 is CASSARHNSPLHF. Written as DNA, the CDR3 is TGTGCCAGCAGCGCGCGGCATAATTCACCCCTCCACTTT.

This clonotype was observed a handful of times. The gene calls are TRBV5-4 and TRBJ2-3; 10 bases align to TRBD1. Germline trimming cut 0 bases from V and 4 bases from J; bases unmatched to any gene: 8. There are 17 residues in the CDR3. Germline lookup yields CDR1 SGHNT and CDR2 YYREEE (reference sequence). CDR3 sequence (DNA): TGTGCCAGCAGCTTGGGACAGGGGGCGGGAGTGTCAGATACGCAGTATTTT. This translates into CASSLGQGAGVSDTQYF.

The chain recombines TRBV7-9 with TRBJ1-2, with 7 bases fitting TRBD1. The length of the CDR3 is 15 residues. The ends lost 5 bases at V and 6 bases at J; junction bases unmatched: 12. CDR1 is SEHNR, CDR2 FQNEAQ, per germline (reference sequence). CDR3 sequence: CASSPPGQFFHGYTF. The CDR3, as DNA: TGTGCCAGCAGCCCTCCGGGACAGTTTTTCCATGGCTACACCTTC.

Ten or more counts support this clonotype. The V gene is TRBV28, the J gene TRBJ1-1; 7 bases are shared with TRBD1. This CDR3 comprises 13 residues. Germline assignment: CDR1 MDHEN and CDR2 SYDVKM. V trimming: 3 bases; J trimming: 5 bases; junction bases outside the gene matches: 3. The CDR3 bases are TGTGCCAGCAGTTTCAGGGGGAGAACTGAAGCTTTCTTT. Translated, it gives CASSFRGRTEAFF.

In its sample, this clonotype was seen a few times. The rearrangement joins TRBV7-8 to TRBJ1-5, with TRBD1 as a possible D gene (5 bases). CDR3 length equals 15 residues. Germline V gene data show CDR1 as SGHVS and CDR2 as FQNEAQ. V was cut by 4 bases and J by 15 bases, with 25 bases left in between. CDR3 protein: CASSSAGLSPQKVHF. CDR3 sequence (DNA): TGTGCCAGCAGCTCCGCGGGACTCTCGCCGCAAAAAGTGCATTTT.

This clonotype was found many times. The CDR3 bases are TGTGCCAGCAGTCTCCCCCCGAGCGGGGGGGCTATAGTAGAGACCCAGTACTTC. It is translated as CASSLPPSGGAIVETQYF. This sequence joins TRBV28 and TRBJ2-5; 10 bases align to TRBD2. V lost 5 bases and J lost 4; bases outside the gene matches: 16. This CDR3 region has 18 residues. CDR1 and CDR2 (germline): MDHEN, SYDVKM.

The chain has TRBV11-2 and TRBJ2-7; D not certain. V was trimmed by 5 bases and J by 3 bases, leaving 11 bases between them. The CDR3 extends over 13 amino acids. The V gene's germline CDR1 is SGHAT and CDR2 FQNNGV. DNA for the CDR3: TGTGCCAGCAGCATAGGTCATATCTACGAGCAGTACTTC. This codes for CASSIGHIYEQYF.

V usage is TRBV12-3 or TRBV12-4 and J usage is TRBJ1-2, with D possibly being TRBD1 (5 bases). The CDR3 is made up of 15 amino acids. The V gene lost 8 bases and the J gene lost 0 bases, with 16 bases spanning the gap. CDR3 region: CASSPTRGPNYGYTF. The CDR3 coding sequence is TGTGCCAGCTCACCAACCCGGGGCCCTAACTATGGCTACACCTTC.

In this sample, this clonotype turned up a few times. The rearrangement joins TRBV2 to TRBJ1-1; tentative D call: TRBD1 (5 bases). V shed 8 bases and J shed 7 bases, with 17 bases lying between them. The CDR3 consists of 13 residues. Germline V gives CDR1 SNHLY, CDR2 FYNNEI. Here the CDR3 DNA reads TGTGCCAGCGGGGATTCAGGGCATGTTGAAGCTTTCTTT. It is translated as CASGDSGHVEAFF.

The rearrangement uses TRBV10-3 and TRBJ2-2; D not resolved. Germline CDR1 ENHRY, CDR2 SYGVKD. The CDR3 consists of 13 residues. The ends were cut back, 6 bases at V and 1 base at J, with 6 bases in the middle. CDR3 sequence reads: CAIRSKNTGELFF. CDR3 nucleotide sequence: TGTGCCATCAGGTCCAAGAACACCGGGGAGCTGTTTTTT.

This clonotype was seen a few times. The chain combines TRBV7-9 with TRBJ2-5, with 9 bases aligning to TRBD1. This CDR3 contains 14 residues. CDR1 SEHNR and CDR2 FQNEAQ come from the germline V gene (reference sequence). Trimming at V came to 5 bases and at J to 2 bases, leaving 3 bases not matched to a gene. CDR3 sequence reads: CASSRGQGQETQYF. The CDR3 nucleotides are TGTGCCAGCAGCCGAGGACAGGGGCAAGAGACCCAGTACTTC. Full variable domain (remainder filled in from reference TRBV7-9 and TRBJ2-5): DTGVSQNPRHKITKRGQNVTFRCDPISEHNRLYWYRQTLGQGPEFLTYFQNEAQLEKSRLLSDRFSAERPKGSFSTLEIQRTEQGDSAMYLCASSRGQGQETQYFGPGTRLLVL.